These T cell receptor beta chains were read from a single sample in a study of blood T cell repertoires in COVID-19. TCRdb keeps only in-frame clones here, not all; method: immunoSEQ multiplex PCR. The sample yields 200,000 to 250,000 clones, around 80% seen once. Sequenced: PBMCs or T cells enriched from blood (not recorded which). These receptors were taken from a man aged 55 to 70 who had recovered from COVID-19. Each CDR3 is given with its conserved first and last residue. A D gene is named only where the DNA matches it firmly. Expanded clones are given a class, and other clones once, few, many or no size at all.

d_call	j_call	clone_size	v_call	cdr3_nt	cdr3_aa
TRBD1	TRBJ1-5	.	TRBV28	TGTGCCAGCAGTTTGGGAGGGACAGGGAAATACAGCAATCAGCCCCAGCATTTT	CASSLGGTGKYSNQPQHF
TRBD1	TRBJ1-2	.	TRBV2	TGTGCCAACCGACAGGGTCTCGGAGGCTACACCTTC	CANRQGLGGYTF
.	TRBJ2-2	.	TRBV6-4	TGTGCCAGCAGGCTAGCAGGGGACACCGGGGAGCTGTTTTTT	CASRLAGDTGELFF
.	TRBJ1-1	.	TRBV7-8	TGTGCCAGCAGCACCTACAGGGCTATGAACACTGAAGCTTTCTTT	CASSTYRAMNTEAFF
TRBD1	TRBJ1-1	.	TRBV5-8	TGTGCCAGCAGCTTGTGGATCCGACAGGGGGTGAACACTGAAGCTTTCTTT	CASSLWIRQGVNTEAFF
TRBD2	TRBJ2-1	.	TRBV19	TGTGCCAGTAGTATAGTCCTAGCGGGGGGGCCGGGTGAGCAGTTCTTC	CASSIVLAGGPGEQFF
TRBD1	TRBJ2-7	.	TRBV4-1	TGCGCCAGCAGCCAAGAGCCGGGACAGTCCTACGAGCAGTACTTC	CASSQEPGQSYEQYF
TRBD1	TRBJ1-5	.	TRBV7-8	TGTGCCAGCAGCTTAGGGGGACAGGGGGCCACCCAGCCCCAGCATTTT	CASSLGGQGATQPQHF
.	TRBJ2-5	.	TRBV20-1	TGCAGTGCTACCGGGGTAGAGACCCAGTACTTC	CSATGVETQYF
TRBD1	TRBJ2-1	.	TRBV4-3	TGCGCCAGCAGCCGGGGACCACGACAGGGGTATGAGCAGTTCTTC	CASSRGPRQGYEQFF
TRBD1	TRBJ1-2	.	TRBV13	TGTGCCAGCAGCTTAAAGCGACAGGGGGTCCATGGCTACACCTTC	CASSLKRQGVHGYTF
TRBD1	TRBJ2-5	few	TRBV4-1	TGCGCCAGCAGCCGCGATGACAGGGATCAAGAGACCCAGTACTTC	CASSRDDRDQETQYF
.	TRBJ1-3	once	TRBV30	TGTGCCTGGAGTGCCTGGGGGGGGGCCTCTGGAAACACCATATATTTT	CAWSAWGGASGNTIYF
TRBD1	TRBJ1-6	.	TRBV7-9	TGTGCCAGCTCGGACAGGGGGGATAATTCACCCCTCCACTTT	CASSDRGDNSPLHF
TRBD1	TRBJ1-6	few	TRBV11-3	TGTGCCAGCAGCTCCAGGACAGGTGGTAATTCACCCCTCCACTTT	CASSSRTGGNSPLHF
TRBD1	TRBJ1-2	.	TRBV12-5	TGTGCTAGTGGTTTGAGCAGGGGGCACGGGTATGGCTACACCTTC	CASGLSRGHGYGYTF
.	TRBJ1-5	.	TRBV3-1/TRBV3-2	TGTGCCAGCAGCCAAGCCCCCAGGGCCATCTATCCCCAGCATTTT	CASSQAPRAIYPQHF
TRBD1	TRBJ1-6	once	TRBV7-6	TGTGCCAGCAGCCCCAGACAGGGGGCGAGCCTTAGCTCCTATAATTCACCCCTCCACTTT	CASSPRQGASLSSYNSPLHF
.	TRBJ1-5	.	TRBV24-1	TGTGCCACCAGTGATCGCGGGACGCCCAATCAGCCCCAGCATTTT	CATSDRGTPNQPQHF
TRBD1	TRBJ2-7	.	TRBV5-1	TGCGCCAGCAGCTTGGTGGGACAGGGCCCCTACGAGCAGTACTTC	CASSLVGQGPYEQYF
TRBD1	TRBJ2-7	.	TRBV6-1	TGTGCCAGCAGTTTGGGACAGTCCTACGAGCAGTACTTC	CASSLGQSYEQYF
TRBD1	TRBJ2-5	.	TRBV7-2	TGTGCCAGCAGCTCGCGACCGGGACAGGGGGGGGAGACCCAGTACTTC	CASSSRPGQGGETQYF
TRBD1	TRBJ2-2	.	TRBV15	TGTGCCACCAGAACGACAGGGCCCACCGGGGAGCTGTTTTTT	CATRTTGPTGELFF
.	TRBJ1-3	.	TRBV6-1	TGTGCCAGCAGTGAAGCGGGGGCTTCAGGAAACACCATATATTTT	CASSEAGASGNTIYF
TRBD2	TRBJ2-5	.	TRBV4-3	TGCGCCAGCAGCCAAGCGACTAGCGGGGGGATCCAGACCCAGTACTTC	CASSQATSGGIQTQYF
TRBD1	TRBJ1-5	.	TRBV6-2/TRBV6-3	TGTGCCAGCAGTGCCCTCGACAGGGCTCCGGGTCAGCCCCAGCATTTT	CASSALDRAPGQPQHF
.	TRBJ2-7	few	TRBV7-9	TGTGCCAGCAGCCCATCGGCTGGGAGTGAGCAGTACTTC	CASSPSAGSEQYF
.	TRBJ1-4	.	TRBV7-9	TGTGCCAGCAGCTTTGGGTTCCTCGCCAGGGGTAATGAAAAACTGTTTTTT	CASSFGFLARGNEKLFF
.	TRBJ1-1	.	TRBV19	TGTGCCAGTACTGTCGGGGGGGCAAACACTGAAGCTTTCTTT	CASTVGGANTEAFF
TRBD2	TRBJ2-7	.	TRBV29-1	TGCAGCGTTGCCGGGACTAGCACCTACGAGCAGTACTTC	CSVAGTSTYEQYF
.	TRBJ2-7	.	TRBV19	TGTGCCAGTAGTGCCGGGACTTCTTCCTACGAGCAGTACTTC	CASSAGTSSYEQYF
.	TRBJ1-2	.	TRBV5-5	TGTGCCAGCAGCTTACAGAGCCCTGACTATGGCTACACCTTC	CASSLQSPDYGYTF
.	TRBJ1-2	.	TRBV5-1	TGCGCCAGCAGCAGGAACTCGGGAGGCTACACCTTC	CASSRNSGGYTF